The clone carrying this TCR beta chain was seen only a few times. Its cognate antigen is unknown. The source of the sample is a study of CD8+ T cells in alopecia areata. The CDR3 is made up of 12 amino acids. The V end was cut by 0 bases, the J end by 4 bases, with 4 bases between. CDR1 is GTSNPN and CDR2 is SVGIG in the germline V gene (reference sequence). Sorting separated CD4+ and CD8+ T cells out of PBMCs. Findings of the study overall: Normal skin contains resident alphabeta T cells, and these are also sequenced in scalp samples. Lesional tissue from the scalp (especially in alopecia totalis/universalis) showed higher clonality than normal scalp. Against the mouse data, patients shared TCRs less clearly, possibly for HLA reasons.

Investigators isolated RNA and reverse transcribed it into cDNA to act as the sequencing template. Libraries were prepared by immunoSEQ multiplex PCR; TCRdb keeps only in-frame clonotypes and omits some of them. Among 150,000 to 200,000 clones listed, 50% to 65% were seen once. The material sequenced was CD4+ T cells sorted from blood. This chain joins TRBV30 and TRBJ1-5; D is unclear. The source of this sequence is a human donor in good health. CDR3 DNA: TGTGCCTGGAGTGTACAAAATCAGCCCCAGCATTTT. This encodes CAWSVQNQPQHF.